Sequencing of this T cell receptor (beta chain) was carried out in a study of T cell responses to AZD1222 COVID-19 vaccine. Findings of the study overall: Once two AZD1222 doses were given, Spike-specific TCR breadth and depth went up. Clonal diversity was possibly underestimated, and white British individuals and females predominated among donors. After the peak T cell response, and only then, were repertoires sampled.

Produced via immunoSEQ multiplex PCR; TCRdb's table is partial and in-frame only. Among over 110,000 clones, over 85% were seen once, and the ten largest hold approximately 1.5%. This CDR3 is built from 15 residues. Concerning this clone itself: No antigen is known for it.

V is TRBV12-1 and J is TRBJ1-2. TRBV12-1 is a pseudogene locus. This receptor was taken from an adult in good health. This sample comprised peripheral blood, obtained on day 0 of AZD1222 vaccination. DNA for the CDR3: TGTGCCAGCAGCATCCTCACACCGCGGTCGGATGGCTACACCTTC. As protein: CASSILTPRSDGYTF.